The present TCR beta chain was sequenced within a study of blood T cell repertoires in COVID-19. Study as a whole: T cells, B-cell-depleted T cells, or PBMCs provided the cDNA or gDNA that served as material.

Across 20 to 25 US areas, participants ranged in age from roughly 18 to 95 years. Recovery meant two consecutive negative NP/OP PCR tests, professional clearance, or resolved symptoms. The CDR3 spans 14 residues. Germline V gene sequence: CDR1 MNHEY, CDR2 SVGAGI. The ends were cut back, 4 bases at V and 2 bases at J, with 12 bases in the middle. Per the original data handling: Scientists estimated how many nucleated cells there were by amplifying reference gene primers. Produced via immunoSEQ multiplex PCR; TCRdb's table is partial and in-frame only. The V and J calls and clone size were taken over from that table, and D and trimming were inferred from the DNA. The repertoire holds about 150,000 clones, with about 86% as singletons.

Sequenced: PBMCs or T cells enriched from blood (not recorded which). This rearrangement joins TRBV6-5 to TRBJ2-7; D not resolved. This TCR derives from a man aged 50 to 60 who had recovered from COVID-19. The CDR3 loop is CASSSPARTYEQYF. CDR3 bases: TGTGCCAGCAGTTCACCCGCCAGGACCTACGAGCAGTACTTC.